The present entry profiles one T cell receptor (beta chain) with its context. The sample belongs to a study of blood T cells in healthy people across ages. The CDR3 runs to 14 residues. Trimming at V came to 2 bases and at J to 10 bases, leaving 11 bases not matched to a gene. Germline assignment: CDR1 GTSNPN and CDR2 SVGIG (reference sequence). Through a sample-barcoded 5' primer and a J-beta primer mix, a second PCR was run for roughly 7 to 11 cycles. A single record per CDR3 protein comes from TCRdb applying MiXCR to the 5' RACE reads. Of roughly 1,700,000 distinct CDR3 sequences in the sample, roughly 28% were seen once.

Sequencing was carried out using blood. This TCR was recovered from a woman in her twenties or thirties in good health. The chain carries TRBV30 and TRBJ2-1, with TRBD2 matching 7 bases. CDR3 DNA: TGTGCCTGGAGTCAGTATGGCGGGAGAGAAGAGCAGTTCTTC. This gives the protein CAWSQYGGREEQFF.